This record looks at one T cell receptor (beta chain) sequence and its context. The sample originates from a study of OX40 agonist ivuxolimab in advanced cancers. Only in-frame clones appear in the TCRdb table, and some are missing; sequencing was by immunoSEQ multiplex PCR. The data hold around 100,000 clones, with nearly 90% observed a single time. The CDR3 covers 12 residues. Trimming cost V 2 bases and J 8 bases, with 11 bases left between them. Germline CDR1 is GTSNPN and CDR2 is SVGIG (reference sequence). The rearrangement uses TRBV30 and TRBJ2-3; perhaps TRBD2 as D (5 bases). This receptor was taken from an adult with an advanced solid tumor such as melanoma, head and neck, liver or kidney cancer. The starting material was CD4+ or CD8+ T cells sorted from blood, obtained in a trial of the OX40 agonist ivuxolimab. The CDR3 here is CAWSRKAGTQYF. In nucleotides, the CDR3 is TGTGCCTGGAGTCGGAAGGCGGGTACGCAGTATTTT.